This T cell receptor beta chain is drawn from a study of T cells after yellow fever vaccination (dated by TCRdb to 2018 to 2020). General notes on the study: The SMART-Seq v4 Ultra Low Input RNA kit was used to prepare libraries from fractions with low cell numbers. To follow T-cell clones before and after both primary and booster YFV17D yellow fever vaccination, bulk TCR alpha and beta repertoires underwent longitudinal sequencing. The cohort comprised two healthy male donors, one aged 18 to 30 and one aged 30 to 40 years. Blood samples were taken at several timepoints before and after primary and secondary immunization, and bulk PBMC replicates and cell subsets were isolated. The study at large found these results: A small fraction of clonotypes showed up in both the CD4 and CD8 compartments, probably as a result of convergent recombination. Only a couple of donors were included in the study, so the extent to which the findings can be generalized is limited. FACS-sorted repertoires could contain abundant contaminating clonotypes from the bulk population, so computational filtering was required. The secondary T-cell response was found to be weaker but faster than the primary response, with a peak reached on day 5 rather than on day 15. After the booster, most of the clones that had expanded following primary vaccination were detected again (approximately 95% of CD4 and around 90% of CD8), which suggests that memory was broadly maintained.

This clonotype was counted between two and nine times. Which antigen it targets is not known. There are no base qualities to consult, and no much larger clone falls within one base. The label giving this sample's treatment or condition can be read as: live attenuated yellow fever vaccine strain. At each blood-draw timepoint, two biological replicates of bulk PBMCs were collected. A standard Ficoll-Paque protocol was used to isolate PBMCs from peripheral blood. TriZol was used to extract RNA from bulk PBMCs, from CD4 and CD8 fractions, and from dextramer-positive and dextramer-negative fractions. Taken from the germline V gene, the CDR1 and CDR2 loops are KGHSH and LQKENI. Unmatched junction bases come to 8, with V trimmed by 3 bases and J by 5 bases. The CDR3 covers 15 residues, taking in both the cysteine and the phenylalanine. Here the CDR3 DNA is all that survives: 45 bases in frame from base 1.

Synthesis of TCR cDNA relied on 5'RACE template switching, a step that introduced a universal primer site along with unique molecular identifiers. cDNA synthesis was primed from both the TCR alpha and TCR beta constant segments. Library amplification involved two PCR steps, and the second step added sample barcodes and sequencing adapters. Sequencing of the libraries was done on either Illumina HiSeq 2500 (2x100 bp) or NovaSeq (2x150 bp). Per the authors' processing: MIGEC was used to demultiplex reads and collapse the reads into UMI consensus sequences, and MiXCR was used for V(D)J alignment. Clonotypes responding to the vaccine were identified with edgeR on replicate PBMC samples, with the criteria of FDR below 0.01 and a log2 fold change above 5 up to day 15. Each bulk clonotype received a CD4 or CD8 identity based on whether the sequenced CD4 or CD8 repertoire contained that clonotype at higher abundance. TCRdb cleaned the public reads at Q25 with fastp, built clones with MiXCR and kept in-frame beta chains. All rows with the same CDR3 protein become a single entry with the most common DNA and genes. These V and J calls are TCRdb output, not the study's own analysis. The table for this sample lists under 600,000 distinct CDR3 sequences; approximately 15% of them were counted only once. The ten largest clones add up to over 12% of the sample.

The chain links TRBV18 with TRBJ2-5, with 8 junctional bases fitting TRBD1. This clonotype was sampled from a young man who received the YFV17D yellow fever vaccine. The sequences come from PBMCs, collected on the day of the yellow fever booster vaccination. The DNA is TGTGCCAGCTCACCTCAACAGGGGGAGGAGGAGACCCAGTACTTC. Its protein is CASSPQQGEEETQYF. The reference TRBV18 and TRBJ2-5 proteins fill in what lies around the CDR3, so the full variable domain reads NAGVMQNPRHLVRRRGQEARLRCSPMKGHSHVYWYRQLPEEGLKFMVYLQKENIIDESGMPKERFSAEFPKEGPSILRIQQVVRGDSAAYFCASSPQQGEEETQYFGPGTRLLVL.